This T cell receptor (beta chain) appears in the sequencing data of a study of blood T cell repertoires in COVID-19. Study information: Samples taken during acute and convalescent COVID-19 were collected in the United States, Italy and Spain. T cells, B-cell-depleted T cells, or PBMCs provided the cDNA or gDNA that served as material.

The CDR3 totals 15 residues. The germline V and J ends were trimmed by 7 bases and 1 base, with 16 bases remaining between them. CDR1 and CDR2 from the germline V gene are MNHEY and SVGAGI. Authors' methods: Cell counts per sample came from amplifying reference gene primers. Profiled with immunoSEQ multiplex PCR; TCRdb holds only in-frame clones, not every one. V, J and clone size are those of that table, while D and trimming were read from the DNA. This repertoire shows 90,000 to 140,000 clones, around four fifths found once; its top ten account for roughly a fifth. J is TRBJ1-1 and V is TRBV6-5; tentatively, D is TRBD1 (5 bases). The sample comprised peripheral blood. The TCR sequence derives from a woman aged 70 to 79 with acute or convalescent COVID-19. The chain's CDR3 is CASTLFGGGNTEAFF. DNA for the CDR3: TGTGCCAGCACCCTTTTCGGGGGGGGGAACACTGAAGCTTTCTTT.